One and the same sample provided the 23 T cell receptor beta chains below, sequenced in a study of blood T cells in healthy people across ages. It was with a sample-barcoded 5' primer and a J-beta primer mix that a second PCR of roughly 7 to 11 cycles was run. TCRdb re-called the 5' RACE reads through MiXCR, storing one row per CDR3 protein. The table records about 800,000 distinct CDR3 sequences, roughly 64% of them present only once. The sample taken for sequencing was blood. These receptors were taken from a man aged 25 to 40 in good health.

The rearrangement links TRBV12-5 to TRBJ1-1, with 7 bases fitting TRBD1. CDR3 length: 16 amino acids. Germline loops: CDR1 LGHNT, CDR2 FRNRAP. V dropped 4 bases and J dropped 1; count of bases not matched to a gene: 9. CDR3 residues: CASGSDRTIWNTEAFF. The CDR3, as DNA: TGTGCTAGTGGTTCGGACAGGACGATATGGAACACTGAAGCTTTCTTT.

The chain combines TRBV5-1 with TRBJ2-7; D call uncertain. V lost 4 bases to trimming and J lost 0 bases, with 11 bases between them. CDR1 is SGHRS, CDR2 YFSETQ, per germline. This CDR3 contains 14 residues. The CDR3 here is CASSGMADSYEQYF. The CDR3 coding sequence is TGCGCCAGCAGCGGGATGGCCGACTCCTACGAGCAGTACTTC.

The V gene is TRBV2, the J gene TRBJ2-7; tentatively, D is TRBD1 (6 bases). Germline V lookup: CDR1 SNHLY, CDR2 FYNNEI. The CDR3 has 15 residues. Deletions cut 8 bases from V and 0 bases from J, with 17 bases between. The CDR3 reads CASVQGPSSSYEQYF. CDR3 nucleotides: TGTGCCAGCGTTCAGGGGCCCTCCAGCTCCTACGAGCAGTACTTC. The full variable domain, in which reference TRBV2 and TRBJ2-7 provide the parts outside the CDR3, is EPEVTQTPSHQVTQMGQEVILRCVPISNHLYFYWYRQILGQKVEFLVSFYNNEISEKSEIFDDQFSVERPDGSNFTLKIRSTKLEDSAMYFCASVQGPSSSYEQYFGPGTRLTVT.

This clonotype was observed a single time. The chain joins TRBV12-5 to TRBJ2-1; D tentatively fits TRBD1 or TRBD2 (5 bases each). CDR3 length: 14 amino acids. The V end lost 7 bases, the J end lost 6 bases, and 16 bases lay between the germline ends. Germline values: CDR1 LGHNT, CDR2 FRNRAP. The CDR3 reads CASVSGPASNEQFF. Written as DNA, the CDR3 is TGTGCTAGTGTCTCGGGACCCGCAAGCAATGAGCAGTTCTTC.

The chain uses TRBV12-3 or TRBV12-4 and TRBJ1-2; D uncertain. V lost 6 bases and J 4 bases, leaving 9 bases between the germline ends. The CDR3 has 12 residues. CDR3 region: CASRGLGYGYTF. CDR3 coding DNA: TGTGCCAGCAGGGGTCTCGGCTATGGCTACACCTTC.

V usage is TRBV7-2 and J usage is TRBJ1-2, with 7 bases that match TRBD1. Germline V gene sequence: CDR1 SGHTA, CDR2 FQGNSA. This CDR3 is built from 14 residues. J lost 6 bases, V lost 1 base, and 5 bases had no gene match. The CDR3 loop reads CASSLVAGGDGYTF. The CDR3 nucleotides are TGTGCCAGCAGCTTAGTTGCAGGGGGTGATGGCTACACCTTC.

The chain employs TRBV7-3 and TRBJ1-1, with D possibly TRBD1 on 6 matching bases. The germline CDR1 and CDR2 sequences are SGHTA and FQGTGA. V was trimmed by 5 bases and J by 1 base, leaving 14 bases between them. CDR3 size: 15 residues. The CDR3 DNA sequence: TGTGCCAGCAGCAACCCAAAGGGGGGGAACACTGAAGCTTTCTTT. It encodes CASSNPKGGNTEAFF.

This rearrangement joins TRBV7-9 to TRBJ1-1, with 9 bases lining up with TRBD1. The CDR3 length is 16 residues. The germline gives CDR1 SEHNR, CDR2 FQNEAQ (reference sequence). The trim removed 8 bases at V and 1 base at J, leaving 11 bases unmatched. The DNA of the CDR3 is TGTGCCAGCTCGCCAACAGGGGGCGGGAAGAACACTGAAGCTTTCTTT. This encodes CASSPTGGGKNTEAFF.

The rearrangement uses TRBV12-3 or TRBV12-4 and TRBJ2-3; D might be TRBD2 (5 bases). Trimming took off 6 bases at V and 3 bases at J, with 13 bases between the two ends. The CDR3 spans 14 residues. The CDR3 spells CASSRGPATDTQYF. In nucleotides, the CDR3 is TGTGCCAGCAGCCGAGGGCCGGCGACAGATACGCAGTATTTT.

This chain links TRBV4-3 with TRBJ2-1; possibly TRBD2 for D (5 bases). V was pared by 3 bases and J by 10 bases, with 16 bases between. This CDR3 is built from 14 residues. Per germline, CDR1 LGHNA and CDR2 YSLEER. CDR3 DNA sequence: TGCGCCAGCAGCCAGAGGACTCCCTCCCTGGAGCAGTTCTTC. Translation: CASSQRTPSLEQFF.

This clonotype was observed a handful of times. The chain uses TRBV5-1 and TRBJ2-7; 8 nucleotides agree with TRBD2. Germline lookup yields CDR1 SGHRS and CDR2 YFSETQ. Germline trimming cut 4 bases from V and 9 bases from J; bases unmatched to any gene: 12. This CDR3 spans 14 amino acids. CDR3 DNA: TGCGCCAGCAGCGCGGGACTAGGGACTCTCGGGCAGTACTTC. Translating gives CASSAGLGTLGQYF.

This clonotype was seen only a few times. This sequence joins TRBV29-1 and TRBJ2-5; 10 nucleotides match TRBD1. Germline assignment: CDR1 SQVTM and CDR2 ANQGSEA. The CDR3 is 14 residues long. V dropped 1 base and J dropped 5; count of bases not matched to a gene: 4. The CDR3 here is CSVEGGTGVETQYF. DNA for the CDR3: TGCAGCGTTGAAGGAGGGACAGGGGTCGAGACCCAGTACTTC.

On this clonotype itself: The junction and the germline gene differ at one end; a read error may be behind it. This CDR3 reads CSVQQGFSYNGQFF. In nucleotides, the CDR3 is TGCAGCGTTCAGCAGGGCTTCTCCTACAATGGGCAGTTCTTC. The chain has TRBV29-1 and TRBJ2-1; D is perhaps TRBD1 (5 bases). The germline V gene has CDR1 SQVTM and CDR2 ANQGSEA. The CDR3 is 14 amino acids.

The V gene is TRBV10-3, the J gene TRBJ2-1, with TRBD1 matching 8 bases. Germline V lookup: CDR1 ENHRY, CDR2 SYGVKD. CDR3 size: 16 residues. With V trimmed by 4 bases and J by 3 bases, 8 bases remained unmatched. In DNA form, the CDR3 reads TGTGCCATCAGTGCAGGACAGGGCGACTTCTACAATGAGCAGTTCTTC. Its translation is CAISAGQGDFYNEQFF.

The chain recombines TRBV20-1 with TRBJ2-1; 8 nucleotides align to TRBD2. The germline CDR1 and CDR2 sequences are DFQATT and SNEGSKA (reference sequence). This CDR3 is 15 amino acids long. With V trimmed by 3 bases and J by 2 bases, 6 bases remained unmatched. The CDR3 here is CSARRVLAAYNEQFF. DNA of the CDR3: TGCAGTGCTAGGCGTGTACTAGCGGCCTACAATGAGCAGTTCTTC.

V gene TRBV2 combines with J gene TRBJ2-5, with 10 positions matching TRBD2. The CDR3 is 15 amino acids. Germline V gives CDR1 SNHLY, CDR2 FYNNEI. Trimming cost V 3 bases and J 5 bases; bases outside gene matches: 6. CDR3 sequence (DNA): TGTGCCAGCAGTGATCTAGCGGGAGTGGGGGAGACCCAGTACTTC. Translated, it gives CASSDLAGVGETQYF.

The chain combines TRBV6-5 with TRBJ2-3; weak D call: TRBD2 (5 bases). From germline, CDR1 is MNHEY and CDR2 SVGAGI. V was cut by 4 bases and J by 2 bases, with 10 bases left in between. The CDR3 has 14 residues. For the CDR3, the DNA is TGTGCCAGCAGTTGGTCTCGGGACACAGATACGCAGTATTTT. Protein: CASSWSRDTDTQYF.

This clonotype was detected only a few times. The chain joins TRBV3-1 to TRBJ2-5, with D unresolved. V lost 1 base to trimming and J lost 4 bases, with 13 bases between them. The CDR3 is 15 residues long. Germline V gives CDR1 LGHDT, CDR2 YNNKEL (reference sequence). The CDR3 region has the DNA TGTGCCAGCAGCCAAGGCCCCTCGTTCCGAGAGACCCAGTACTTC. Residues: CASSQGPSFRETQYF.

The rearrangement links TRBV30 to TRBJ2-3; 7 bases line up with TRBD2. Trimming at V came to 2 bases and at J to 7 bases, leaving 18 bases not matched to a gene. Germline lookup yields CDR1 GTSNPN and CDR2 SVGIG (reference sequence). The CDR3 length is 17 residues. The CDR3 nucleotides read TGTGCCTGGAGTTGGGCCGAAGGAGCGGGGTTCATCAATACGCAGTATTTT. As protein: CAWSWAEGAGFINTQYF.

V and J are TRBV5-6 and TRBJ1-6; no clear D. Germline lookup yields CDR1 SGHDT and CDR2 YYEEEE. This CDR3 is built from 14 residues. The ends were cut back, 1 base at V and 9 bases at J, with 11 bases in the middle. The CDR3 sequence: CASSLPSRGSPLHF. Written as DNA, the CDR3 is TGTGCCAGCAGCTTGCCCAGTCGTGGTTCACCCCTCCACTTT.

The V gene is TRBV14, the J gene TRBJ2-5; weak D call: TRBD2 (7 bases). The CDR3 has 18 residues. The germline gives CDR1 SGHDN, CDR2 FVKESK. Between the trimmed V and J ends, which lost 1 base and 5 bases, there was a span of 23 bases. The CDR3 spells CASSQATYNREGGETQYF. The CDR3 nucleotides are TGTGCCAGCAGCCAAGCGACTTACAACAGGGAGGGTGGCGAGACCCAGTACTTC.

This chain connects TRBV20-1 to TRBJ2-3; 10 nucleotides match TRBD1. The trim removed 3 bases at V and 8 bases at J, leaving 17 bases unmatched. The germline CDR1 and CDR2 sequences are DFQATT and SNEGSKA (reference sequence). The CDR3 length is 17 residues. The CDR3 region has the DNA TGCAGTGCTAGTCGGGACAGGGGCCGACCTCAGGGGGGTACGCAGTATTTT. It is translated as CSASRDRGRPQGGTQYF.

V usage is TRBV6-2 or TRBV6-3 and J usage is TRBJ2-7; maybe TRBD2 (6 bases). There are 14 residues in the CDR3. Per germline, CDR1 MNHEY and CDR2 SVGEGT. Trimming removed 3 bases from V and 4 bases from J, with 13 bases in between. Here the CDR3 reads CASSYGGLGYEQYF. DNA for the CDR3: TGTGCCAGCAGTTATGGGGGACTCGGGTACGAGCAGTACTTC.